The T cell receptor beta chain described here comes from a study of tumor and adjacent non-tumor tissue in lung cancer. Study information: There were fewer than 15 adenocarcinoma, a couple of squamous cell carcinoma and 1 small cell lung cancer cases. Patients were aged about 30 to 80, fewer than twelve men and 4 to 6 women, stage I to III.

Study-level results: Tumor tissue had significantly higher TCR diversity than normal lung.

This clonotype was seen once. The antigen remains unidentified. A much larger clone is a single base away; this may be a read error. Germline V gene data show CDR1 as MDHEN and CDR2 as SYDVKM. V gave up 7 bases and J gave up 7 bases, with 14 bases separating them. This CDR3 contains 12 residues. Three rounds of nested PCR, following a modified ARM-PCR protocol, produced the TCRbeta library. TCRdb processed the multiplex PCR reads anew with MiXCR; each CDR3 protein has one entry. The repertoire has tens of thousands of distinct CDR3 sequences, around three quarters of them found once; the top ten carry 20% to 25%. This sample's RNA came from whole unsorted tissue. This non-tumor lung sample came from over 3 cm beyond the tumor edge.

The J gene is TRBJ2-7, the V gene TRBV28; D tentatively reads TRBD1 or TRBD2 (5 bases each). The TCR originated in a woman aged 60-70 years with non-small cell lung cancer. The sequencing sample was made of distant non-tumor lung tissue. CDR3 sequence reads: CASNFSEGEQYF. CDR3 bases: TGTGCCAGCAATTTCAGTGAGGGGGAGCAGTACTTC.